This TCR beta chain is from a study of OX40 agonist ivuxolimab in advanced cancers. Study-wide background: Six ivuxolimab dose levels, 0.01 to 10 mg/kg, were given intravenously every 2 weeks. It was permissible to have had prior anti-PD-1, anti-PD-L1 or anti-CTLA-4 therapy, and about 40% had some.

Germline V lookup: CDR1 MDHEN, CDR2 SYDVKM. V shed 8 bases and J 1 base; nucleotides not matched to a gene: 4. The length of the CDR3 is 14 residues. Sequencing was performed with immunoSEQ multiplex PCR; in TCRdb, only in-frame clones are kept and a portion is missing. The sample has tens of thousands of clones; about 89% are singletons. This clone was seen just once. This chain uses TRBV28 with TRBJ2-3; TRBD2 agrees at 9 bases. The receptor was isolated from an adult with an advanced solid tumor such as melanoma, head and neck, liver or kidney cancer. Specimen: CD4+ or CD8+ T cells sorted from blood, collected in a trial of the OX40 agonist ivuxolimab. The chain's CDR3 is CASGAGGGTDTQYF. DNA for the CDR3: TGTGCCAGCGGGGCGGGAGGGGGCACAGATACGCAGTATTTT.